This T cell receptor beta chain was obtained from a study of OX40 agonist ivuxolimab in advanced cancers. Study-level background: Dose-escalation patients were diagnosed with hepatocellular carcinoma, melanoma, renal cell cancer or head and neck cancer. Cohort: approximately 83% men, mean age around 60, aged roughly 23 to 79. Study-wide results and limits: CD8+ T cells were the subset that, on average, had more expanded clones than CD4+. Some of the nonresponding patients also showed low levels of normalized T-cell clonal expansion.

As for this clone: Its antigen is as yet unknown.

V lost 3 bases to trimming and J lost 4 bases, with 12 bases between them. CDR3 size: 15 residues. Per germline, CDR1 SEHNR and CDR2 FQNEAQ (reference sequence). Sequencing was performed with immunoSEQ multiplex PCR; in TCRdb, only in-frame clones are kept and a portion is missing. The table records tens of thousands of clones, around 86% of them present only once. The chain combines TRBV7-9 with TRBJ2-2; D call uncertain. Sequenced here: CD4+ or CD8+ T cells sorted from blood, sampled in a trial of the OX40 agonist ivuxolimab. This clonotype was sampled from an adult with an advanced solid tumor such as melanoma, head and neck, liver or kidney cancer. CDR3 DNA sequence: TGTGCCAGCAGCTTTCCGAGCGTGAGCACCGGGGAGCTGTTTTTT. This gives the protein CASSFPSVSTGELFF. Complete variable domain (other parts from reference TRBV7-9 and TRBJ2-2): DTGVSQNPRHKITKRGQNVTFRCDPISEHNRLYWYRQTLGQGPEFLTYFQNEAQLEKSRLLSDRFSAERPKGSFSTLEIQRTEQGDSAMYLCASSFPSVSTGELFFGEGSRLTVL.